The 15 T cell receptor beta chains below were found in one sample sequenced in a study of cytomegalovirus exposure and HLA in healthy donors. The PCR ran on 60 Vbeta and 13 Jbeta primers. The assay was immunoSEQ multiplex PCR, and TCRdb's table has in-frame clones only and misses some. The sample contains 150,000 to 200,000 clones, about 76% of which appear only once. Sequencing was performed on PBMCs. The receptors come from a female donor in good health and CMV-seronegative.

The V gene is TRBV7-2, the J gene TRBJ1-4, with D possibly TRBD1 on 5 matching bases. The CDR3 spans 13 residues. The V end lost 2 bases, the J end lost 8 bases, and 9 bases lay between the germline ends. Germline V CDR1 and CDR2: SGHTA, FQGNSA. In DNA form, the CDR3 reads TGTGCCAGCAGCTTACAGGGTAACGAAAAACTGTTTTTT. It encodes CASSLQGNEKLFF. The full variable domain, in which reference TRBV7-2 and TRBJ1-4 provide the parts outside the CDR3, is GAGVSQSPSNKVTEKGKDVELRCDPISGHTALYWYRQSLGQGLEFLIYFQGNSAPDKSGLPSDRFSAERTGGSVSTLTIQRTQQEDSAVYLCASSLQGNEKLFFGSGTQLSVL.

CDR3: CASSSKTSGGDDTQYF. The CDR3 bases are TGTGCCAGCAGCTCTAAGACTAGCGGGGGTGATGATACGCAGTATTTT. V and J are TRBV7-9 and TRBJ2-3; 12 bases match TRBD2. This CDR3 is built from 16 residues. With V trimmed by 4 bases and J by 6 bases, 8 bases remained unmatched. Germline CDR1 SEHNR, CDR2 FQNEAQ (reference sequence).

Regarding this clone: The missing conserved phenylalanine or tryptophan at the end of this CDR3 makes a read error likely. The chain recombines TRBV7-8 with TRBJ1-1, with D maybe TRBD1 (5 bases). The CDR3 extends over 14 amino acids. Deletions cut 2 bases from V and 5 bases from J, with 12 bases between. CDR1 is SGHVS, CDR2 FQNEAQ, per germline. CDR3 sequence (DNA): TGTGCCAGCAGCTTATCGTGGGGGGGGACTGAAGCTTTCGTT. This gives the protein CASSLSWGGTEAFV.

This chain uses TRBV5-1 with TRBJ1-1; a possible D gene is TRBD1 (5 bases). The CDR3 runs to 13 residues. Germline CDR1 is SGHRS and CDR2 is YFSETQ. Trimming took off 3 bases at V and 0 bases at J, with 6 bases between the two ends. In nucleotides, the CDR3 is TGCGCCAGCAGCTCGACAGTGAACACTGAAGCTTTCTTT. It specifies CASSSTVNTEAFF.

The chain has TRBV21-1 and TRBJ2-1; the tabulated D call, TRBD1, remains unverified against the DNA. TRBV21-1 is a listed pseudogene. CDR3 length equals 19 residues. The CDR3 DNA reads as TGTGCCAGCAGCAAAGTCGGCGGGGCTCAGGGGGCCTCCTACAATGAGCAGTTCTTC. It is translated as CASSKVGGAQGASYNEQFF.

V usage is TRBV19 and J usage is TRBJ2-2; 15 bases are shared with TRBD2. The CDR3 extends over 17 amino acids. Trimming cost V 5 bases and J 5 bases; bases outside gene matches: 6. Germline loops: CDR1 LNHDA, CDR2 SQIVND (reference sequence). The CDR3 is CASSLGLAGGQTGELFF. Written as DNA, the CDR3 is TGTGCCAGTAGTCTCGGACTAGCGGGAGGGCAAACCGGGGAGCTGTTTTTT.

The V call is TRBV5-1, the J call TRBJ1-1; TRBD1 might be the D (6 bases). Germline V gives CDR1 SGHRS, CDR2 YFSETQ. Between the trimmed V and J ends, which lost 3 bases and 4 bases, there was a span of 13 bases. This CDR3 has 14 residues. As DNA, the CDR3 is TGCGCCAGCAGCTATACAGGGACGGGCACTGAAGCTTTCTTT. Translating gives CASSYTGTGTEAFF.

J is TRBJ2-7 and V is TRBV5-3, with no clear D. Being an ORF, TRBV5-3 has a function that is uncertain. This CDR3 has 16 amino acids. The V end lost 2 bases, the J end lost 5 bases, and 20 bases lay between the germline ends. CDR3 DNA sequence: TGTGCCAGAAGCTTCCTTCACAGTCGTCCTCAGGACGAGCAGTACTTC. Amino acid sequence: CARSFLHSRPQDEQYF.

V gene TRBV29-1 combines with J gene TRBJ2-1; no reliable D call. Trimming stripped 4 bases from V and 6 bases from J, with 10 bases between. Germline values: CDR1 SQVTM, CDR2 ANQGSEA. The CDR3 runs 12 residues. CDR3 sequence reads: CSVGKESNEQFF. The CDR3, as DNA: TGCAGCGTTGGAAAGGAGTCCAATGAGCAGTTCTTC.

The V gene is TRBV18, the J gene TRBJ1-1; 8 nucleotides agree with TRBD1. V gave up 4 bases and J gave up 1 base; unmatched junction bases: 8. CDR3 length equals 16 residues. The V gene's germline CDR1 is KGHSH and CDR2 LQKENI. The DNA of the CDR3 is TGTGCCAGCTCACAAACAGGGGGAGGAGGGAACACTGAAGCTTTCTTT. It specifies CASSQTGGGGNTEAFF.

The chain carries TRBV7-3 and TRBJ2-2, with TRBD1 identical over 9 bases. The CDR3 has 16 amino acids. Germline V gene sequence: CDR1 SGHTA, CDR2 FQGTGA. With V trimmed by 6 bases and J by 2 bases, 7 bases remained unmatched. The DNA for the CDR3 is TGTGCCAGCAGTGTTACAGGGGGCCTTAACACCGGGGAGCTGTTTTTT. Its translation is CASSVTGGLNTGELFF.

DNA for the CDR3: TGTGCCAGCAGCTTACTTCCATCCAGCACTGAAGCTTTCTTT. Amino acid sequence: CASSLLPSSTEAFF. V usage is TRBV7-6 and J usage is TRBJ1-1; no clear D. The CDR3 length is 14 residues. Trimming pared 2 bases from V and 4 bases from J, leaving 11 bases between. Germline V lookup: CDR1 SGHVS, CDR2 FNYEAQ.

The chain joins TRBV19 to TRBJ1-2; 7 positions match TRBD1. J lost 2 bases, V lost 6 bases, and 9 bases had no gene match. Germline CDR1 and CDR2: LNHDA and SQIVND (reference sequence). There are 15 residues in the CDR3. The CDR3 loop is CASRERQGANYGYTF. CDR3 coding DNA: TGTGCCAGTAGAGAACGACAGGGTGCAAACTATGGCTACACCTTC.

This chain uses TRBV21-1 with TRBJ2-3; TRBD2 reflects the table's D call only, with no check against the DNA. TRBV21-1 is recorded as a pseudogene. CDR3 length: 18 amino acids. This CDR3 is CASSKTPRKCGGLDTQYF. The CDR3, as DNA: TGTGCCAGCAGCAAAACGCCTAGGAAGTGTGGAGGGCTCGATACGCAGTATTTT.

Only a few counts were recorded for this clone. This chain uses TRBV15 with TRBJ2-7; maybe TRBD1 (5 bases). V shed 0 bases and J shed 2 bases, with 14 bases lying between them. The CDR3 spans 16 residues. Germline-derived CDR1 and CDR2 are LNHNV and YYDKDF (reference sequence). CDR3 sequence (DNA): TGTGCCACCAGCAGAGATCTACCGGCAGGGACCTACGAGCAGTACTTC. Translating gives CATSRDLPAGTYEQYF.